The source of this T cell receptor beta chain is a study of cytomegalovirus exposure and HLA in healthy donors. Per the germline V gene, CDR1 is SGHTA and CDR2 is FQGNSA. CDR3 length equals 14 residues. Trimming pared 5 bases from V and 6 bases from J, leaving 16 bases between. Vbeta (60) and Jbeta (13) primers were used in the PCR. Under the authors' procedure: Around 76 million unique TCR beta chains, 9.5 million to 14 million shared, were counted in a later analysis. TCRdb's copy holds only in-frame clones and misses some; the assay was immunoSEQ multiplex PCR. That table supplies the V and J calls and clone size; D and trimming were determined from the DNA. The repertoire consists of more than 95,000 clones, with around 74% occurring once and the leading ten covering roughly 8.6%.

This rearrangement joins TRBV7-2 to TRBJ2-5; the D gene is possibly TRBD2 (6 bases). The sequence was obtained from a woman aged 40 to 49 in good health and CMV-seropositive. Material: PBMCs. The CDR3 reads CASSHPTSKKTQYF. The CDR3 coding sequence is TGTGCCAGCAGCCATCCTACTAGCAAGAAGACCCAGTACTTC.